This T cell receptor beta chain originates from a study of T cell repertoires in cytomegalovirus infection. Study-level information: Recently identified HLA-C-restricted CMV epitopes and well-studied HLA-B-restricted CMV epitopes were used by the study. In public TCR beta signatures, there were indications of both CMV infection and matching HLA type. The study, taken as a whole, reports: Using cumulative public TCR beta family frequency, the authors identified those who carried CMV together with the relevant HLA. The study found HLA-C-restricted CMV-specific TCR beta clonotypes dominating the ex vivo response.

Each CDR3 protein gets one entry after TCRdb re-called the reads with MiXCR. This table has under 850,000 distinct CDR3 sequences, about 30% appearing once. This clonotype has at least ten counts. Its antigen is not known. CDR3 length: 14 amino acids. V lost 0 bases to trimming and J lost 9 bases, with 10 bases between them. Germline assignment: CDR1 SGHDT and CDR2 YYEEEE. The TCR comes from a human donor in good health (CMV status not recorded). Some clones in this sample may be carry-over from other donors' samples. The gene calls are TRBV5-6 and TRBJ1-6; D gene uncertain. The sequenced sample was cultured PBMCs, obtained from culture after CMV antigen stimulation. CDR3 region: CASSLGPTGSPLHF. The CDR3 DNA is TGTGCCAGCAGCTTGGGGCCGACGGGTTCACCCCTCCACTTT.